These 25 T cell receptor beta chains share one sample of origin, sequenced in a study of T cells in Graves' hyperthyroidism and ophthalmopathy. There were TCR beta CDR3 regions amplified from RNA transcripts. HTBI primers drove first-round RT-PCR of the TCR CDR3. Using its own MiXCR run on the multiplex PCR reads, TCRdb lists one record per CDR3 protein. The table lists roughly 420,000 distinct CDR3 sequences, roughly an eighth of them singletons. The specimen was blood. The source of these receptors is a woman aged 18 to 35 with Graves' hyperthyroidism.

The rearrangement links TRBV19 to TRBJ1-1, with TRBD1 matching over 10 bases. The germline V gene has CDR1 LNHDA and CDR2 SQIVND (reference sequence). Losses at the gene ends were 9 bases for V and 0 bases for J; bases not matched to a gene: 7. The CDR3 is made up of 15 amino acids. CDR3 sequence reads: CARRMGTGVNTEAFF. In DNA, the CDR3 is TGTGCCAGGAGAATGGGGACAGGGGTGAACACTGAAGCTTTCTTT.

This clonotype was detected ten times or more. The V gene is TRBV28, the J gene TRBJ2-7; 10 bases agree with TRBD2. V was clipped by 4 bases and J by 4 bases; unmatched bases: 7. Germline V gives CDR1 MDHEN, CDR2 SYDVKM. The CDR3 is made up of 15 amino acids. Here the CDR3 DNA reads TGTGCCAGCAGTTCTAGCGGGAGAATATTGTACGAGCAGTACTTC. Residues: CASSSSGRILYEQYF.

The V call is TRBV2, the J call TRBJ2-7; D unresolved. V was clipped by 8 bases and J by 0 bases, with 5 bases between them. Per the germline V gene, CDR1 is SNHLY and CDR2 is FYNNEI. CDR3 size: 11 residues. The CDR3 nucleotides are TGTGCCAGCCAAAGCTCCTACGAGCAGTACTTC. This gives the protein CASQSSYEQYF.

The chain combines TRBV10-2 with TRBJ2-5; the match to TRBD2 covers 13 bases. Germline values: CDR1 WSHSY, CDR2 SAAADI. This CDR3 is 16 amino acids long. With V trimmed by 7 bases and J by 5 bases, 10 bases remained unmatched. CDR3 DNA: TGCGCCAGCACGGGGACTAGCGGGAACTTATTGGAGACCCAGTACTTC. Encoded protein: CASTGTSGNLLETQYF.

This clonotype has a count of ten or more. V gene TRBV5-5 combines with J gene TRBJ2-2; D is possibly TRBD1 or TRBD2 (6 bases each). V shed 1 base and J shed 1 base, with 11 bases lying between them. The CDR3 is 16 residues long. Germline lookup yields CDR1 SGHKS and CDR2 YYEKEE (reference sequence). The CDR3 loop reads CASSLWGAMNTGELFF. The CDR3 region has the DNA TGTGCCAGCAGCTTGTGGGGGGCAATGAACACCGGGGAGCTGTTTTTT.

This clonotype was seen ten or more times. This rearrangement joins TRBV12-5 to TRBJ2-1; 7 bases are a match to TRBD2. This CDR3 is built from 15 residues. CDR1 is LGHNT, CDR2 FRNRAP, per germline. The V and J ends lost 1 base and 3 bases, in that order; junction bases with no gene match: 3. The CDR3 DNA reads as TGTGCTAGTGGTTTGGCGGGGACTATCTACAATGAGCAGTTCTTC. It yields the protein CASGLAGTIYNEQFF.

The chain employs TRBV7-3 and TRBJ2-5; 10 nucleotides align to TRBD2. This CDR3 has 16 residues. CDR1 SGHTA and CDR2 FQGTGA come from the germline V gene. V shed 6 bases, J shed 2 bases, and the junction held 9 bases outside the gene matches. This CDR3 is CASSPLLAGRQETQYF. The DNA for the CDR3 is TGTGCCAGCAGTCCTCTACTAGCGGGGAGGCAAGAGACCCAGTACTTC.

The sample holds many counts of this clonotype. The DNA for the CDR3 is TGTGCCAGCAACCAGGGGTGGGGAGAGACCCAGTACTTC. It codes for CASNQGWGETQYF. The chain joins TRBV12-3 or TRBV12-4 to TRBJ2-5, with D perhaps matching TRBD1 (6 bases). This CDR3 has 13 amino acids. V gave up 7 bases and J gave up 4 bases, with 13 bases separating them.

In this sample, this clonotype turned up many times. The chain has TRBV28 and TRBJ2-2; D gene ambiguous. Trimming left V 3 bases short and J 3 bases short, with 17 bases between. The length of the CDR3 is 17 residues. Germline V gives CDR1 MDHEN, CDR2 SYDVKM. CDR3: CASSFKNSLRHTGELFF. CDR3 in DNA: TGTGCCAGCAGTTTCAAAAACAGTCTAAGACACACCGGGGAGCTGTTTTTT. Supplemented by reference TRBV28 and TRBJ2-2, the full variable domain reads DVKVTQSSRYLVKRTGEKVFLECVQDMDHENMFWYRQDPGLGLRLIYFSYDVKMKEKGDIPEGYSVSREKKERFSLILESASTNQTSMYLCASSFKNSLRHTGELFFGEGSRLTVL.

This clonotype was seen a few times. The chain employs TRBV9 and TRBJ2-2; D not resolved. Deletions cut 0 bases from V and 2 bases from J, with 8 bases between. Germline loops: CDR1 SGDLS, CDR2 YYNGEE. The CDR3 totals 15 residues. This chain's CDR3 is CASSVVWENTGELFF. CDR3 nucleotide sequence: TGTGCCAGCAGCGTAGTTTGGGAAAACACCGGGGAGCTGTTTTTT.

This clonotype was recorded many times. CDR3 sequence: CASSYDREQFF. CDR3 nucleotides: TGTGCCAGCAGTTACGACAGGGAGCAGTTCTTC. This chain connects TRBV28 to TRBJ2-1; TRBD1 might be the D (6 bases). Germline V CDR1 and CDR2: MDHEN, SYDVKM. V shed 4 bases and J shed 10 bases, with 8 bases lying between them. The CDR3 has 11 residues.

V usage is TRBV5-1 and J usage is TRBJ2-3; 12 positions agree with TRBD2. There are 16 residues in the CDR3. J gave up 1 base and V 2 bases, and 2 bases lay outside the gene matches. The germline V gene has CDR1 SGHRS and CDR2 YFSETQ. DNA for the CDR3: TGCGCCAGCAGCTTTAGACTAGCGGGGGGCACAGATACGCAGTATTTT. The encoded protein is CASSFRLAGGTDTQYF.

The CDR3 loop is CASSFAGTGSGNTIYF. CDR3 DNA: TGTGCCAGCAGCTTCGCCGGGACAGGCTCTGGAAACACCATATATTTT. V is TRBV7-2 and J is TRBJ1-3, with 8 bases matching TRBD1. Trimming at V came to 3 bases and at J to 0 bases, leaving 4 bases not matched to a gene. The CDR3 spans 16 residues. Germline V CDR1 and CDR2: SGHTA, FQGNSA.

The table lists this clonotype with many counts. This chain connects TRBV6-1 to TRBJ2-1; 7 bases align to TRBD2. The CDR3 length is 13 residues. CDR1 is MNHNS, CDR2 SASEGT, per germline. The V segment lost 7 bases and the J segment 6 bases; nucleotides outside the gene matches: 6. CDR3 amino acids: CASNLREFNEQFF. The CDR3 DNA reads as TGTGCCAGCAACTTGCGGGAGTTCAATGAGCAGTTCTTC.

The table lists this clonotype with many counts. The CDR3 nucleotides read TGTGCCAGCAGCTTAGATTTTTATGGGGGGCGTAAAACAGCTTTCTTT. This codes for CASSLDFYGGRKTAFF. The gene calls are TRBV7-9 and TRBJ1-1, with D possibly being TRBD1 (6 bases). The germline V gene encodes CDR1 SEHNR and CDR2 FQNEAQ (reference sequence). The CDR3 runs to 16 residues. V dropped 1 base and J dropped 10 bases, with 22 bases sitting between them.

Remarks on this clonotype: The junction departs from the called germline gene at one end, perhaps through a read error. The V and J genes are TRBV11-1 and TRBJ2-1; 9 nucleotides line up with TRBD2. Germline V gene lookup returns CDR1 SGHAT and CDR2 FQDESV (reference sequence). The CDR3 extends over 15 amino acids. The CDR3 DNA is TGTGCCAGCAAGCACGCCGGGACTAGCTCCAATGAGCAGTCCTTC. Its protein product is CASKHAGTSSNEQSF.

This clonotype was found a few times. The chain employs TRBV4-1 and TRBJ2-7; the D call may be TRBD1 or TRBD2 (6 bases each). V was shortened by 0 bases and J by 4 bases, with 13 bases between the two germline ends. Germline assignment: CDR1 MGHRA and CDR2 YSYEKL. This CDR3 comprises 15 residues. The CDR3 DNA reads TGCGCCAGCAGCCAAGAAGCCGGGGGCGGGTACGAGCAGTACTTC. Protein sequence: CASSQEAGGGYEQYF.

The sample holds many counts of this clonotype. The J gene is TRBJ2-7, the V gene TRBV28, with 14 bases fitting TRBD2. CDR3 length: 20 residues. V was clipped by 3 bases and J by 3 bases; unmatched bases: 16. Germline CDR1 is MDHEN and CDR2 is SYDVKM. The CDR3 is CASSFTPVTSGRGDFYEQYF. The CDR3 DNA reads as TGTGCCAGCAGTTTCACCCCTGTGACTAGCGGGAGGGGGGATTTCTACGAGCAGTACTTC.

This clonotype was recorded many times. The rearrangement joins TRBV6-6 to TRBJ2-7, with D possibly TRBD1 on 5 matching bases. The CDR3 totals 13 residues. Germline loops: CDR1 MNHNY, CDR2 SVGAGI (reference sequence). The V gene lost 2 bases and the J gene lost 2 bases, with 7 bases spanning the gap. The chain's CDR3 is CASSYDRTYEQYF. In DNA, the CDR3 is TGTGCCAGCAGTTACGACAGAACCTACGAGCAGTACTTC.

This clonotype was seen ten or more times. DNA of the CDR3: TGTGCCAGCAGCCTCCTTTCTGGGGAGACCCAGTACTTC. The encoded protein is CASSLLSGETQYF. The rearrangement links TRBV7-2 to TRBJ2-5; D is unresolved. Trimming took off 5 bases at V and 5 bases at J, with 12 bases between the two ends. The CDR3 contains 13 residues. Germline CDR1 and CDR2: SGHTA and FQGNSA.

This clonotype showed up just once. The rearrangement uses TRBV20-1 and TRBJ2-3, with 10 bases identical to TRBD2. V gave up 3 bases and J gave up 4 bases; unmatched junction bases: 7. The CDR3 spans 15 residues. Germline CDR1 is DFQATT and CDR2 is SNEGSKA (reference sequence). The CDR3 spells CSARASGSGSDTQYF. CDR3 bases: TGCAGTGCTAGGGCTAGCGGGAGTGGGTCAGATACGCAGTATTTT.

Many counts were recorded for this clonotype. The chain is built from TRBV30 and TRBJ2-7; 10 bases agree with TRBD1. Looked up from germline, CDR1 is GTSNPN and CDR2 is SVGIG (reference sequence). The CDR3 is 14 residues long. Trimming cost V 2 bases and J 2 bases; bases outside gene matches: 3. The CDR3 DNA is TGTGCCTGGAGTAGGGGGACAGGGGCCTACGAGCAGTACTTC. Protein product: CAWSRGTGAYEQYF.

The genes are TRBV28 and TRBJ1-1; possible D gene TRBD1, 5 bases. The V gene's germline CDR1 is MDHEN and CDR2 SYDVKM. The CDR3 sequence is 13 residues long. With 8 bases removed from V and 0 bases from J, the gap between germline ends came to 10 bases. The CDR3 DNA follows: TGTGCCAGCTCTGACAGTCTGAACACTGAAGCTTTCTTT. Amino acid sequence: CASSDSLNTEAFF.

The rearrangement joins TRBV5-1 to TRBJ2-5; TRBD2 aligns across 13 bases. This CDR3 is 18 amino acids long. Germline V gene data show CDR1 as SGHRS and CDR2 as YFSETQ. J lost 4 bases, V lost 1 base, and 10 bases had no gene match. The CDR3 loop is CASSLSVRTSGRGETQYF. CDR3 DNA sequence: TGCGCCAGCAGCTTGAGTGTTCGGACTAGCGGGAGAGGAGAGACCCAGTACTTC. The complete variable domain, with remaining parts taken from reference TRBV5-1 and TRBJ2-5, reads KAGVTQTPRYLIKTRGQQVTLSCSPISGHRSVSWYQQTPGQGLQFLFEYFSETQRNKGNFPGRFSGRQFSNSRSEMNVSTLELGDSALYLCASSLSVRTSGRGETQYFGPGTRLLVL.

This clonotype was picked up many times. The chain couples TRBV28 to TRBJ1-1; no firm D call. V was cut by 6 bases and J by 6 bases, with 23 bases left in between. This CDR3 spans 16 amino acids. Germline CDR1 is MDHEN and CDR2 is SYDVKM. The chain's CDR3 is CASRAAGLVSLAEAFF. In DNA, the CDR3 is TGTGCCAGCAGGGCGGCGGGCCTGGTTTCTTTGGCTGAAGCTTTCTTT. Full variable domain (rest looked up from reference TRBV28 and TRBJ1-1): DVKVTQSSRYLVKRTGEKVFLECVQDMDHENMFWYRQDPGLGLRLIYFSYDVKMKEKGDIPEGYSVSREKKERFSLILESASTNQTSMYLCASRAAGLVSLAEAFFGQGTRLTVV.